Described below is a single TCR beta chain sequence and its context. These data belong to a study of blood T cell repertoires in COVID-19. As for the study in general: T cells, B-cell-depleted T cells, or PBMCs provided the cDNA or gDNA that served as material.

Original processing notes: Nucleated cell number was recorded as an estimate derived from reference gene primer amplification. Clones were read by immunoSEQ multiplex PCR, and TCRdb kept only the in-frame ones, dropping some. V and J calls and clone size are given by that table; D and trimming were obtained from the DNA. The profile shows 110,000 to 150,000 clones, around nine tenths of them singletons. Germline V gene data show CDR1 as SGHRS and CDR2 as YFSETQ. V was clipped by 5 bases and J by 5 bases; unmatched bases: 5. The CDR3 extends over 14 amino acids. This TCR came from a woman between 40 and 55 years old with acute or convalescent COVID-19. The chain carries TRBV5-1 and TRBJ2-2, with TRBD2 matching 8 bases. The sample consisted of peripheral blood. CDR3 amino acids: CASSASGGTGELFF. The DNA of the CDR3 is TGCGCCAGCAGTGCGAGCGGGGGTACCGGGGAGCTGTTTTTT.